This T cell receptor beta chain derives from a study of cytomegalovirus exposure and HLA in healthy donors. General study points: There were some public TCRs occurring in many donors, but most TCR sequences were rare. According to a later analysis, TCR clusters from the first cohort tended to co-occur in the 90 to 150 validation repertoires.

Method: immunoSEQ multiplex PCR; TCRdb's copy keeps in-frame clones and lacks some. The sample includes more than 85,000 clones, about 92% of them seen just once. The CDR3 is 14 amino acids. Trimming took 5 bases from V and 1 from J, leaving 11 bases between them. Looked up from germline, CDR1 is SGHTA and CDR2 is FQGNSA. A single count supports this clone. The target antigen is unknown. This sequence was found in a young woman in good health and CMV-seronegative. The chain links TRBV7-2 to TRBJ2-5; a weak D match, TRBD2 (6 bases). The sample consisted of PBMCs. CDR3 loop: CASSRPGLQETQYF. In nucleotides, the CDR3 is TGTGCCAGCAGCCGGCCGGGACTCCAAGAGACCCAGTACTTC.